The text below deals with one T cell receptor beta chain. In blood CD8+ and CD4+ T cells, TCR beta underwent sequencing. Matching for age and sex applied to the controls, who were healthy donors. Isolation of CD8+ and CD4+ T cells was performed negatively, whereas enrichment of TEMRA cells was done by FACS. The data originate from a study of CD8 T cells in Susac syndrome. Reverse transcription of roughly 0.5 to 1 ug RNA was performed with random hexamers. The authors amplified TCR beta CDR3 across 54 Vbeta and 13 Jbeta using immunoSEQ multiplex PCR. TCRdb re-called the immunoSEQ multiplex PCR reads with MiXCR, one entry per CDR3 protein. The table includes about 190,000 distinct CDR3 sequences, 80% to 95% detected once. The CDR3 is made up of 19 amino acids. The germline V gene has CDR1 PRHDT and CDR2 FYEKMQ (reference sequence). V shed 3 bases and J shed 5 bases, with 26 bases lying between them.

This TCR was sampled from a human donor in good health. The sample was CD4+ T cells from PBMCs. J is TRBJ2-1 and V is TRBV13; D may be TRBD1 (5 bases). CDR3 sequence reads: CASSFLFPSDTHSNNEQFF. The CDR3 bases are TGTGCCAGCAGCTTCCTCTTTCCCTCGGACACGCACTCTAACAATGAGCAGTTCTTC.